Following are 19 T cell receptor beta chains from one sample sequenced in a study of blood T cell repertoires in COVID-19. Some clones are missing from TCRdb's copy, which holds only in-frame ones; the method was immunoSEQ multiplex PCR. The sample holds approximately 430,000 clones, 86% seen once. The specimen was peripheral blood. These receptor sequences come from a woman aged 25 to 39 with active or convalescent COVID-19.

The chain employs TRBV4-1 and TRBJ1-2; D not resolved. V was trimmed by 0 bases and J by 2 bases, leaving 10 bases between them. Germline CDR1 and CDR2: MGHRA and YSYEKL. This CDR3 is built from 15 residues. CDR3 sequence: CASSQDVSENYGYTF. The CDR3 DNA reads as TGCGCCAGCAGCCAAGATGTGAGTGAGAACTATGGCTACACCTTC.

Here the CDR3 DNA reads TGTGCCAGCCTAATAGGGGGTTCTAACTATGGCTACACCTTC. Translating it yields CASLIGGSNYGYTF. This chain uses TRBV5-4 with TRBJ1-2; perhaps TRBD1 as D (6 bases). The CDR3 length is 14 residues. V was pared by 7 bases and J by 0 bases, with 13 bases between. Germline lookup yields CDR1 SGHNT and CDR2 YYREEE (reference sequence).

The chain links TRBV27 to TRBJ2-1; maybe TRBD1 (5 bases). Per the germline V gene, CDR1 is MNHEY and CDR2 is SMNVEV (reference sequence). The V end lost 8 bases, the J end lost 1 base, and 15 bases lay between the germline ends. This CDR3 is 15 amino acids long. The CDR3 spells CASPGGATSYNEQFF. In DNA, the CDR3 is TGTGCCAGCCCCGGTGGGGCTACTTCCTACAATGAGCAGTTCTTC.

The DNA for the CDR3 is TGTGCCAGCAGTGAAGGACTAGCGGCCGGGGAGCTGTTTTTT. Protein product: CASSEGLAAGELFF. The chain couples TRBV6-1 to TRBJ2-2, with 9 bases aligning to TRBD2. V shed 1 base and J 6 bases; nucleotides not matched to a gene: 0. Germline lookup yields CDR1 MNHNS and CDR2 SASEGT. The CDR3 has 14 residues.

The V and J genes are TRBV19 and TRBJ1-2; 7 bases match TRBD1. CDR1 and CDR2 from the germline V gene are LNHDA and SQIVND (reference sequence). Losses at the gene ends were 6 bases for V and 7 bases for J; bases not matched to a gene: 11. CDR3 length equals 14 residues. CDR3 sequence (DNA): TGTGCCAGTAGGGGGACAGCAACGGACGGTGGCTACACCTTC. Translating it yields CASRGTATDGGYTF.

The V call is TRBV11-2, the J call TRBJ1-4; D remains unclear. The germline V gene encodes CDR1 SGHAT and CDR2 FQNNGV. V was shortened by 3 bases and J by 8 bases, with 10 bases between the two germline ends. The CDR3 sequence is 13 residues long. The CDR3 DNA sequence: TGTGCCAGCAGCTTTTTTGGGGAGGAAAAACTGTTTTTT. This sequence encodes CASSFFGEEKLFF. Full variable domain (rest looked up from reference TRBV11-2 and TRBJ1-4): EAGVAQSPRYKIIEKRQSVAFWCNPISGHATLYWYQQILGQGPKLLIQFQNNGVVDDSQLPKDRFSAERLKGVDSTLKIQPAKLEDSAVYLCASSFFGEEKLFFGSGTQLSVL.

The chain links TRBV14 to TRBJ1-1; maybe TRBD1 (5 bases). Germline V gene data show CDR1 as SGHDN and CDR2 as FVKESK. The CDR3 has 13 amino acids. V was pared by 4 bases and J by 11 bases, with 17 bases between. CDR3 residues: CASSRIRAGKAFF. The CDR3 DNA follows: TGTGCCAGCAGCCGAATCAGGGCAGGGAAGGCTTTCTTT.

This chain links TRBV4-1 with TRBJ1-4; TRBD1 agrees at 10 bases. This CDR3 has 15 residues. Germline V lookup: CDR1 MGHRA, CDR2 YSYEKL. J was trimmed by 6 bases and V by 3 bases; bases with no gene match: 4. This chain's CDR3 is CASSQSGTGDEKLFF. In DNA form, the CDR3 reads TGCGCCAGCAGCCAGTCCGGGACAGGGGATGAAAAACTGTTTTTT.

The chain couples TRBV4-2 to TRBJ1-4; a weak D match, TRBD1 (5 bases). V lost 0 bases to trimming and J lost 8 bases, with 13 bases between them. This CDR3 spans 15 amino acids. Per the germline V gene, CDR1 is LGHNA and CDR2 is YNFKEQ. The CDR3 loop is CASSQEWGDGEKLFF. CDR3 DNA sequence: TGTGCCAGCAGCCAAGAGTGGGGGGATGGAGAAAAACTGTTTTTT.

The V call is TRBV6-5, the J call TRBJ2-7, with 8 positions matching TRBD2. Germline V gives CDR1 MNHEY, CDR2 SVGAGI. The CDR3 loop spans 15 amino acids. The J segment lost 7 bases and the V segment lost 2 bases, leaving 10 bases of the junction unmatched. CDR3 bases: TGTGCCAGCAGTTACGAGGTAGCGGGATTCGGGGAGCAGTACTTC. This gives the protein CASSYEVAGFGEQYF.

The chain carries TRBV12-3 or TRBV12-4 and TRBJ1-1; D is possibly TRBD1 (5 bases). The CDR3 covers 13 residues. V shed 5 bases and J shed 6 bases, with 13 bases lying between them. CDR3 loop: CASSGGGGPEAFF. The CDR3 nucleotides are TGTGCCAGCAGTGGCGGGGGAGGGCCTGAAGCTTTCTTT.

The chain recombines TRBV6-5 with TRBJ1-5; tentatively, D is TRBD1 (6 bases). The V end was cut by 6 bases, the J end by 0 bases, with 12 bases between. The CDR3 totals 15 residues. CDR1 is MNHEY and CDR2 is SVGAGI in the germline V gene. The CDR3 region is CASRGGAYSNQPQHF. Written as DNA, the CDR3 is TGTGCCAGCAGGGGGGGGGCGTATAGCAATCAGCCCCAGCATTTT.

This rearrangement joins TRBV6-5 to TRBJ1-4, with TRBD1 matching 11 bases. Per germline, CDR1 MNHEY and CDR2 SVGAGI. V shed 6 bases and J 6 bases; nucleotides not matched to a gene: 6. There are 15 residues in the CDR3. The DNA of the CDR3 is TGTGCCAGCAGCTCTATGGACAGGGGGCATGAAAAACTGTTTTTT. Amino acids: CASSSMDRGHEKLFF.

This clone was seen only once. The chain is built from TRBV4-1 and TRBJ2-1; 8 bases line up with TRBD2. The germline V gene encodes CDR1 MGHRA and CDR2 YSYEKL. V dropped 1 base and J dropped 9; count of bases not matched to a gene: 11. This CDR3 is built from 16 residues. The CDR3 region is CASSQAEGTSFGEQFF. In nucleotides, the CDR3 is TGCGCCAGCAGCCAAGCCGAGGGGACTAGTTTCGGTGAGCAGTTCTTC.

The gene calls are TRBV5-1 and TRBJ1-4; a weak D match, TRBD1 (6 bases). V lost 4 bases to trimming and J lost 3 bases, with 10 bases between them. Per germline, CDR1 SGHRS and CDR2 YFSETQ. The CDR3 totals 14 residues. The CDR3 DNA reads TGCGCCAGCAGCACTGACAGGCCTAATGAAAAACTGTTTTTT. This gives the protein CASSTDRPNEKLFF.

J is TRBJ1-1 and V is TRBV29-1; D not certain. This CDR3 has 12 residues. The V gene lost 5 bases and the J gene lost 4 bases, with 11 bases spanning the gap. CDR1 SQVTM and CDR2 ANQGSEA come from the germline V gene. CDR3 nucleotide sequence: TGCAGCGTTAAGGAGTCAAGCACTGAAGCTTTCTTT. Translated: CSVKESSTEAFF.

The V call is TRBV12-3 or TRBV12-4, the J call TRBJ1-5; 7 nucleotides match TRBD1. With 6 bases clipped from V and 7 bases from J, the junction kept 6 bases outside the gene matches. The CDR3 is made up of 13 amino acids. CDR3: CASRQGFWQPQHF. DNA of the CDR3: TGTGCCAGCAGACAGGGGTTTTGGCAGCCCCAGCATTTT.

Concerning this clone itself: Its ends do not fully match the called genes, so a read error is possible. J is TRBJ1-2 and V is TRBV18; a weak D match, TRBD1 (5 bases). CDR3 length equals 16 residues. Germline V lookup: CDR1 KGHSH, CDR2 LQKENI. CDR3: CASSPLIPQVNHGYTF. The CDR3 region has the DNA TGTGCCAGCTCACCCCTCATCCCACAGGTTAACCATGGCTACACCTTC.

This chain connects TRBV29-1 to TRBJ1-1; a weak D match, TRBD1 (5 bases). Trimming took off 4 bases at V and 3 bases at J, with 12 bases between the two ends. CDR1 and CDR2 (germline): SQVTM, ANQGSEA. The CDR3 runs to 13 residues. This CDR3 reads CSVVRSRDTEAFF. The CDR3 DNA sequence: TGCAGCGTTGTTCGGAGCAGGGACACTGAAGCTTTCTTT.